This T cell receptor (beta chain) was captured by sequencing in a study of Ad26.COV2.S vaccination and SARS-CoV-2 variants. About the study: Intramuscular Ad26.COV2.S doses were given once or twice, 56 days apart. General study results and limits: Breadth of non-spike TCRs did not differ between vaccinees and placebo recipients. Placebo recipients had lower spike-specific TCR breadth than vaccine recipients.

This CDR3 contains 16 residues. Germline values: CDR1 LNHDA, CDR2 SQIVND (reference sequence). The germline V and J ends were trimmed by 5 bases and 4 bases, with 20 bases remaining between them. Assay: immunoSEQ multiplex PCR; the TCRdb copy retains only in-frame clones and omits some. Here the sample spans fewer than 900,000 clones, approximately 88% being singletons. Described treatment: some 19 received Ad26.COV2.S at low or high dose, single or two shots; several received placebo; per-sample allocation not given. The investigators took samples on day 63 after the first vaccine or placebo injection. About this clone: Its target is not known.

Sequenced material: peripheral blood, taken in a trial of Ad26.COV2.S vaccine versus placebo. This rearrangement joins TRBV19 to TRBJ1-2; D possibly corresponds to TRBD1 (5 bases). This clonotype was obtained from a person between 18 and 65 years old who received the Ad26.COV2.S COVID-19 vaccine or a placebo. In nucleotides, the CDR3 is TGTGCCAGTAGTCCCGGGAGATTAGGGAGGGGCTATGGCTACACCTTC. This gives the protein CASSPGRLGRGYGYTF.